The 16 T cell receptor beta chains in this list originate from one sample, sequenced in a study of T cell responses to AZD1222 COVID-19 vaccine (dated by TCRdb to the early 2020s). Taken with the paper, the label for time point translates to: about 28 days (+/-7) after the second vaccine dose. The treatment or condition tag for this specimen amounts to: meningococcal conjugate vaccine given as trial control. Libraries were prepared through the immunoSEQ multiplex PCR assay. In TCRdb, the immuneACCESS table is reduced to in-frame sequences with V and J assigned. These tables do not hold every clone; where another copy was compared, an unresolved V gene accounts for under half, and the others remain unexplained. Across this sample there are about 120,000 clones, with approximately 90% seen only once. Jointly, the top ten make up over 4% of the sample. The material sequenced was peripheral blood, taken 28 days after the second dose of the MenACWY control vaccine. These receptors were obtained from an adult who received the MenACWY meningococcal vaccine as a control.

A single count supports this clone. The chain links TRBV7-6 to TRBJ2-6; D is unclear. V shed 5 bases and J shed 4 bases, with 18 bases lying between them. Looked up from germline, CDR1 is SGHVS and CDR2 is FNYEAQ. This CDR3 contains 17 residues. For the CDR3, the DNA is TGTGCCAGCAGCCCGCGGACGGCTACTGGGGGGGCCAACGTCCTGACTTTC. This codes for CASSPRTATGGANVLTF.

This sequence joins TRBV28 and TRBJ2-4; 7 bases align to TRBD2. The ends lost 7 bases at V and 1 base at J; junction bases unmatched: 10. The CDR3 runs to 16 residues. Germline V gives CDR1 MDHEN, CDR2 SYDVKM. The CDR3 reads CASNEAGTTAKNIQYF. The CDR3 bases are TGTGCCAGCAACGAAGCCGGGACTACCGCCAAAAACATTCAGTACTTC.

The rearrangement joins TRBV3-1 (or the pseudogene TRBV3-2) to TRBJ2-5; 11 positions agree with TRBD2. This CDR3 has 16 residues. Losses at the gene ends were 5 bases for V and 5 bases for J; bases not matched to a gene: 10. Germline V gene data show CDR1 as LGHDT and CDR2 as YNNKEL (reference sequence). The CDR3 loop is CASSEGPSGRRETQYF. CDR3 bases: TGTGCCAGCAGCGAAGGCCCTAGCGGGAGGAGGGAGACCCAGTACTTC.

The genes are TRBV7-3 and TRBJ1-2, with D possibly matching TRBD1 (6 bases). Per germline, CDR1 SGHTA and CDR2 FQGTGA. The CDR3 extends over 14 amino acids. The V end lost 5 bases, the J end lost 2 bases, and 12 bases lay between the germline ends. CDR3 in DNA: TGTGCCAGCAGCCCAACAGGGCTGAACTATGGCTACACCTTC. As protein: CASSPTGLNYGYTF.

The V gene is TRBV4-1, the J gene TRBJ1-5; no definite D call. The germline V gene encodes CDR1 MGHRA and CDR2 YSYEKL. This CDR3 region has 14 residues. The germline V and J ends were trimmed by 2 bases and 6 bases, with 11 bases remaining between them. The CDR3 DNA follows: TGCGCCAGCAGCCAAAAAGACGGTGCTCAGCCCCAGCATTTT. Translating it yields CASSQKDGAQPQHF.

V gene TRBV27 combines with J gene TRBJ1-2; weak D call: TRBD1 (6 bases). This CDR3 comprises 11 residues. From germline, CDR1 is MNHEY and CDR2 SMNVEV (reference sequence). V lost 6 bases and J lost 4, with 6 bases in between. In DNA, the CDR3 is TGTGCCAGCAGGGACAGCTATGGCTACACCTTC. It specifies CASRDSYGYTF.

The sample holds a few counts of this clone. J is TRBJ2-7 and V is TRBV14, with 9 bases that match TRBD1. This CDR3 has 14 amino acids. The J segment lost 3 bases and the V segment lost 6 bases, leaving 6 bases of the junction unmatched. CDR1 and CDR2 from the germline V gene are SGHDN and FVKESK. The CDR3 DNA sequence: TGTGCCAGCAGTCGGGACAGGGTACGCTACGAGCAGTACTTC. Protein: CASSRDRVRYEQYF.

The J gene is TRBJ1-3, the V gene TRBV7-8; D is perhaps TRBD1 (5 bases). Germline values: CDR1 SGHVS, CDR2 FQNEAQ. The V gene lost 5 bases and the J gene lost 8 bases, with 19 bases spanning the gap. The CDR3 covers 15 residues. This chain's CDR3 is CASSRGRDPGDTIYF. The CDR3, as DNA: TGTGCCAGCAGCAGAGGACGGGACCCCGGAGACACCATATATTTT. The complete variable domain, with remaining parts taken from reference TRBV7-8 and TRBJ1-3, reads GAGVSQSPRYKVAKRGQDVALRCDPISGHVSLFWYQQALGQGPEFLTYFQNEAQLDKSGLPSDRFFAERPEGSVSTLKIQRTQQEDSAVYLCASSRGRDPGDTIYFGEGSWLTVV.

The chain joins TRBV6-5 to TRBJ2-7, with 9 bases matching TRBD2. The CDR3 runs to 15 residues. Germline V gene data show CDR1 as MNHEY and CDR2 as SVGAGI. Germline trimming cut 6 bases from V and 2 bases from J; bases unmatched to any gene: 8. The DNA for the CDR3 is TGTGCCAGCAGGAGGTCTAGCGGGGTAGCCTACGAGCAGTACTTC. Translating gives CASRRSSGVAYEQYF.

The gene calls are TRBV7-2 and TRBJ2-1, with TRBD2 identical over 12 bases. The CDR3 covers 15 residues. In germline, CDR1 is SGHTA, CDR2 FQGNSA. After removal of 2 bases from V and 8 bases from J, the junction contained 4 bases not matched to a gene. The CDR3 DNA follows: TGTGCCAGCAGCTTAAGCACTAGCGGGAGGTATGAGCAGTTCTTC. Its translation: CASSLSTSGRYEQFF. Full variable domain (outside the CDR3, taken from reference TRBV7-2 and TRBJ2-1): GAGVSQSPSNKVTEKGKDVELRCDPISGHTALYWYRQSLGQGLEFLIYFQGNSAPDKSGLPSDRFSAERTGGSVSTLTIQRTQQEDSAVYLCASSLSTSGRYEQFFGPGTRLTVL.

The chain couples TRBV7-8 to TRBJ1-6; D call uncertain. Trimming removed 1 base at V and 5 bases at J, with 15 bases between. The germline CDR1 and CDR2 sequences are SGHVS and FQNEAQ. This CDR3 is 17 amino acids long. The CDR3 loop is CASSLEVRDGDNSPLHF. CDR3 bases: TGTGCCAGCAGCTTAGAAGTCCGAGACGGGGATAATTCACCCCTCCACTTT.

The chain has TRBV28 and TRBJ1-5; maybe TRBD1 (5 bases). Germline V gene lookup returns CDR1 MDHEN and CDR2 SYDVKM. Trimming shortened V by 4 bases and J by 0 bases, and 10 bases separated the two germline ends. This CDR3 is built from 15 residues. The CDR3 loop reads CASSSGSGSNQPQHF. CDR3 DNA: TGTGCCAGCAGTTCAGGGTCTGGTAGCAATCAGCCCCAGCATTTT.

The chain joins TRBV7-9 to TRBJ2-3, with 7 nucleotides matching TRBD1. V lost 3 bases and J lost 4; bases outside the gene matches: 4. Germline V gives CDR1 SEHNR, CDR2 FQNEAQ (reference sequence). The CDR3 consists of 14 residues. The CDR3 DNA follows: TGTGCCAGCAGCTTCCAGACAGGGTCAGATACGCAGTATTTT. Amino acid sequence: CASSFQTGSDTQYF.

The V and J genes are TRBV28 and TRBJ1-3; D is undetermined. Trimming shortened V by 8 bases and J by 0 bases, and 11 bases separated the two germline ends. The CDR3 length is 14 residues. Looked up from germline, CDR1 is MDHEN and CDR2 is SYDVKM. The CDR3 nucleotides are TGTGCCAGCGCGGACGGGAACTCTGGAAACACCATATATTTT. Its translation: CASADGNSGNTIYF.

The chain carries TRBV30 and TRBJ1-6, with D possibly being TRBD1 (5 bases). The CDR3 has 14 amino acids. V lost 3 bases and J 6 bases, leaving 12 bases between the germline ends. CDR1 is GTSNPN and CDR2 is SVGIG in the germline V gene (reference sequence). The CDR3 nucleotides are TGTGCCTGGAGCGCCTCAGGGAGTAATTCACCCCTCCACTTT. It specifies CAWSASGSNSPLHF.

This chain uses TRBV7-6 with TRBJ1-4, with D possibly matching TRBD1 (6 bases). Germline CDR1 SGHVS, CDR2 FNYEAQ. V lost 2 bases to trimming and J lost 8 bases, with 21 bases between them. The CDR3 is 17 amino acids. DNA for the CDR3: TGTGCCAGCAGCTTAAATGGTATCGGGGGCATTCGGGAAAAACTGTTTTTT. Encoded protein: CASSLNGIGGIREKLFF.